There are a few counts of the clone carrying this T cell receptor (beta chain). What it recognizes is unknown. The entry originates in a study of post-analysis software for immune sequencing data. General study results and limits: Samples sharing a preparation batch grouped tightly together when assessed by F measure. Significantly lower normalized Chao1 diversity was found in patients with multiple sclerosis relative to controls. Comparison of patients with controls showed five TRBV segments more frequent in patients, TRBV5-6, TRBV5-1 and TRBV20-1 among them.

J lost 1 base, V lost 6 bases, and 4 bases had no gene match. The CDR3 is made up of 16 amino acids. Germline CDR1 and CDR2: SGHTA and FQGNSA. cDNA libraries of TCR beta carried unique molecular identifiers. The T cell input of about 1 to 10 million gave about half a million cDNA molecules. TCRdb analysed the PCR reads with MiXCR anew, one entry per CDR3 protein. The table lists approximately 350,000 distinct CDR3 sequences, roughly 38% of them singletons. The chain uses TRBV7-2 and TRBJ2-2; 11 bases fit TRBD2. The material sequenced was blood. The sequence was obtained from a girl aged 10 to 17 with multiple sclerosis. CDR3: CASSPGLAGNTGELFF. For the CDR3, the DNA is TGTGCCAGCAGTCCCGGACTAGCGGGGAACACCGGGGAGCTGTTTTTT.